These T cell receptor beta chains were read from a single sample in a study of shared clonotypes between healthy human individuals. Sequenced by immunoSEQ multiplex PCR; TCRdb stores in-frame clones only, minus some. The sample lists about 980,000 clones, 60% to 85% occurring once. Sequenced input: memory CD4+ T cells sorted from blood. These receptor sequences come from a man between 18 and 35 years old in good health. Both conserved end residues are part of each CDR3. The order of the fields is V gene, J gene, D gene, clone size, CDR3 protein, CDR3 DNA. A D gene is named only where the DNA matches it firmly. A clone size is listed for some rows: how often the clone was seen (once, few, many), or a class if it is expanded.

v_gene: TRBV5-1
j_gene: TRBJ2-4
d_gene: .
abundance: .
CDR3aa: CATGPKNIQYF
CDR3nt: TGCGCCACCGGACCCAAAAACATTCAGTACTTC

v_gene: TRBV6-5
j_gene: TRBJ2-2
d_gene: .
abundance: .
CDR3aa: CASNGQGGTGELFF
CDR3nt: TGTGCCAGTAACGGACAGGGAGGGACCGGGGAGCTGTTTTTT

v_gene: TRBV19
j_gene: TRBJ2-1
d_gene: TRBD1
abundance: .
CDR3aa: CASSIRTGDFYNEQFF
CDR3nt: TGTGCCAGTAGTATAAGGACAGGGGATTTCTACAATGAGCAGTTCTTC

v_gene: TRBV9
j_gene: TRBJ2-5
d_gene: .
abundance: .
CDR3aa: CASSKQTVLGQETQYF
CDR3nt: TGTGCCAGCAGCAAACAGACAGTACTAGGCCAAGAGACCCAGTACTTC

v_gene: TRBV7-2
j_gene: TRBJ1-1
d_gene: .
abundance: .
CDR3aa: CASSLELNTEAFF
CDR3nt: TGTGCCAGCAGCTTAGAACTTAACACTGAAGCTTTCTTT

v_gene: TRBV2
j_gene: TRBJ2-2
d_gene: TRBD1
abundance: .
CDR3aa: CASKDRLSTNTGELFF
CDR3nt: TGTGCCAGCAAGGACAGGTTATCGACGAACACCGGGGAGCTGTTTTTT

v_gene: TRBV6-5
j_gene: TRBJ2-2
d_gene: TRBD1
abundance: .
CDR3aa: CASSWDRGNTGELFF
CDR3nt: TGTGCCAGCAGTTGGGACAGGGGGAACACCGGGGAGCTGTTTTTT

v_gene: TRBV10-2
j_gene: TRBJ2-7
d_gene: .
abundance: many
CDR3aa: CASSESPWGRNEQYF
CDR3nt: TGCGCCAGCAGTGAGTCGCCATGGGGCAGGAACGAGCAGTACTTC

v_gene: TRBV30
j_gene: TRBJ1-1
d_gene: .
abundance: few
CDR3aa: CAWSSYTEAFF
CDR3nt: TGTGCCTGGAGCAGTTACACTGAAGCTTTCTTT

v_gene: TRBV5-1
j_gene: TRBJ2-5
d_gene: .
abundance: .
CDR3aa: CASSLGQNNQETQYF
CDR3nt: TGCGCCAGCAGCTTAGGACAAAATAACCAAGAGACCCAGTACTTC

v_gene: TRBV7-2
j_gene: TRBJ2-7
d_gene: TRBD2
abundance: .
CDR3aa: CASSLDLAGVYEQYF
CDR3nt: TGTGCCAGCAGCTTAGATCTAGCGGGAGTATACGAGCAGTACTTC

v_gene: TRBV29-1
j_gene: TRBJ2-7
d_gene: TRBD1
abundance: once
CDR3aa: CSVTGDQYEQYF
CDR3nt: TGCAGCGTGACAGGGGATCAGTACGAGCAGTACTTC

v_gene: TRBV18
j_gene: TRBJ2-5
d_gene: .
abundance: .
CDR3aa: CASSPNREETQYF
CDR3nt: TGTGCCAGCTCACCAAACAGGGAGGAGACCCAGTACTTC

v_gene: TRBV7-7
j_gene: TRBJ2-5
d_gene: .
abundance: .
CDR3aa: CASSPLEGAGWETQYF
CDR3nt: TGTGCTAGCAGCCCGCTGGAAGGGGCGGGATGGGAGACCCAGTACTTC